This T cell receptor (beta chain) was captured in a study of blood T cell repertoires in COVID-19. TCRdb keeps only in-frame clones here, not all; method: immunoSEQ multiplex PCR. The table lists some 90,000 clones, 85% to 90% of them singletons. The source material was peripheral blood. The receptor was isolated from a woman of 80 years or more with active COVID-19.

For the CDR3, the DNA is TGTGCCAGTAGCGGTCCTAGCGGGAGGGATTACAATGAGCAGTTCTTC. This translates into CASSGPSGRDYNEQFF. The genes are TRBV19 and TRBJ2-1, with 12 bases lining up with TRBD2. CDR3 size: 16 residues. J was trimmed by 4 bases and V by 6 bases; bases with no gene match: 7. In germline, CDR1 is LNHDA, CDR2 SQIVND (reference sequence). The whole variable domain, remainder taken from reference TRBV19 and TRBJ2-1, is DGGITQSPKYLFRKEGQNVTLSCEQNLNHDAMYWYRQDPGQGLRLIYYSQIVNDFQKGDIAEGYSVSREKKESFPLTVTSAQKNPTAFYLCASSGPSGRDYNEQFFGPGTRLTVL.